This record covers a single T cell receptor (beta chain). Here immunoSEQ multiplex PCR was the method, and the copy in TCRdb shows in-frame clones only, minus some. The sample includes 80,000 to 90,000 clones, around 94% of them seen just once. Unstimulated regulatory T cells (CD4+CD25+CD127-), CD4+CD25- non-regulatory cells, CD4 and CD8 cells were FACS-sorted from thawed PBMCs. The record originates from a study of Tregs in tolerant kidney transplant recipients. The source is a human donor in good health. Source material: CD8+ T cells from blood.

The CDR3 protein is CASSYSQGANVLTF. The CDR3 bases are TGTGCCAGCAGTTATAGCCAGGGGGCCAACGTCCTGACTTTC. This chain connects TRBV6-1 to TRBJ2-6; D is undetermined. V lost 5 bases and J lost 4, with 9 bases in between. This CDR3 contains 14 residues. The germline CDR1 and CDR2 sequences are MNHNS and SASEGT.